The sequence of this TCR beta chain was determined in a study of STAT3 mutations in large granular lymphocyte leukemia. General study results and limits: In about 30% of the 18 patients, new TCR clonotypes emerged after therapy. Every T-LGLL patient had at least one immunodominant TCRbeta clonotype. In some patients, a small highly pathogenic clone possibly went undetected. No sample exists from the first appearance of each clone.

Roughly 39,000 productive templates were obtained per sample on average. The assay was immunoSEQ multiplex PCR, and TCRdb's table has in-frame clones only and misses some. The repertoire holds 10,000 to 15,000 clones, with around 90% as singletons. Of note for this clone: Its cognate antigen is unknown.

V dropped 2 bases and J dropped 7 bases, with 10 bases sitting between them. From germline, CDR1 is SGHRS and CDR2 YFSETQ. This CDR3 contains 13 residues. The chain combines TRBV5-1 with TRBJ1-5; D not certain. The sample taken for sequencing was PBMCs. The sequence was collected from a human donor with T large granular lymphocyte leukemia. Some clones in this sample may be carry-over from other donors' samples. The CDR3 sequence is CASSFTYNQPQHF. For the CDR3, the DNA is TGCGCCAGCAGCTTTACATACAACCAGCCCCAGCATTTT.